The sequence of this T cell receptor beta chain was determined in a study of blood T cell repertoires in COVID-19. Study-level background: Samples representing acute and convalescent COVID-19 were sourced from the United States, Italy and Spain. PBMCs, B-cell-depleted T cells, or T cells were the source of the cDNA or gDNA that made up the material.

The method was immunoSEQ multiplex PCR; TCRdb's version includes in-frame clones alone and lacks a portion of them. The sample records 55,000 to 70,000 clones, under 85% being singletons. The CDR3 spans 11 residues. The V end was cut by 5 bases, the J end by 12 bases, with 11 bases between. This receptor was obtained from a man aged 60-69 years with acute or convalescent COVID-19. Sequenced: peripheral blood. The genes are TRBV12-3 or TRBV12-4 and TRBJ1-3, with no clear D. CDR3 amino acids: CASSAKRVIYF. CDR3 in DNA: TGTGCCAGCAGTGCGAAAAGAGTCATATATTTT.